The entry below describes one T cell receptor beta chain. No antigen is known for it. These data originate in a study of beta chain features in type 1 diabetes. Every bit of the isolated RNA underwent reverse transcription, so sequencing read expressed TCRB transcripts. The repertoire was sequenced with immunoSEQ multiplex PCR; TCRdb's copy has only in-frame clones and lacks some. Among about 450,000 clones, over 9.5% were seen once, and the ten largest hold less than 0.06%. Regarding the study as a whole: More deletions and fewer insertions at VDJ junctions were found in patients with type 1 diabetes. These data did not resolve whether HLA type affects TCRB rearrangement.

Germline V gives CDR1 PRHDT, CDR2 FYEKMQ (reference sequence). Between the trimmed V and J ends, which lost 0 bases and 4 bases, there was a span of 12 bases. This CDR3 has 15 residues. Sequencing was performed on naive CD4+ T cells from blood. The chain links TRBV13 to TRBJ1-1; tentative D call: TRBD1 (5 bases). The TCR sequence derives from a woman between 18 and 29 years old in good health. The CDR3 DNA reads as TGTGCCAGCAGCTTAGGCGGGGGAAGGATCACTGAAGCTTTCTTT. This translates into CASSLGGGRITEAFF.